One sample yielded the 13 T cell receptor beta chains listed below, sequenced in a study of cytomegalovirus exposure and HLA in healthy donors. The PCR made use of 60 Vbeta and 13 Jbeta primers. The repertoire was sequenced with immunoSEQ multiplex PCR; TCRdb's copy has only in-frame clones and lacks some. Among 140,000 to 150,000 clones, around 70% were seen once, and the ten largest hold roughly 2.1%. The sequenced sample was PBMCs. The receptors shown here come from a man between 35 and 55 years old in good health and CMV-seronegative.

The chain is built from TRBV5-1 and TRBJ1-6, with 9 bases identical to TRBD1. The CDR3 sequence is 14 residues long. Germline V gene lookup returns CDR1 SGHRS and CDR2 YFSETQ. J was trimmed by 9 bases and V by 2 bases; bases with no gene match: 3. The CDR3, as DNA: TGCGCCAGCAGCTTCGGACAGGGGCCTTCACCCCTCCACTTT. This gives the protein CASSFGQGPSPLHF.

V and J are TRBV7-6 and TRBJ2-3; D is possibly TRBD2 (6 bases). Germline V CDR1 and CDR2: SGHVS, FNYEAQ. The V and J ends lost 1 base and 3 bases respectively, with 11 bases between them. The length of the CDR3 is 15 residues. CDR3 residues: CASSLVGGRTDTQYF. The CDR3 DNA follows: TGTGCCAGCAGCTTAGTGGGGGGTAGGACAGATACGCAGTATTTT. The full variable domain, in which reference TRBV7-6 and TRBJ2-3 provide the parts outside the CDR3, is GAGVSQSPRYKVTKRGQDVALRCDPISGHVSLYWYRQALGQGPEFLTYFNYEAQQDKSGLPNDRFSAERPEGSISTLTIQRTEQRDSAMYRCASSLVGGRTDTQYFGPGTRLTVL.

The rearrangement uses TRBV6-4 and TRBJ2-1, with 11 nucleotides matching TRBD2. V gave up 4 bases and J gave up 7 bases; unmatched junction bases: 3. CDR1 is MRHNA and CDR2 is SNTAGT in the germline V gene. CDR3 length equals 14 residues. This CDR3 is CASSALAGGNEQFF. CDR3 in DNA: TGTGCCAGCAGTGCGTTAGCGGGGGGGAATGAGCAGTTCTTC.

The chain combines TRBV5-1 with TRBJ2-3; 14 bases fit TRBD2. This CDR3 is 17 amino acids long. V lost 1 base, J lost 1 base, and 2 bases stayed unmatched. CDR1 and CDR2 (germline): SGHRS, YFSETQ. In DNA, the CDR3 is TGCGCCAGCAGCTTGTTGGGACTAGCGGGAGGCACAGATACGCAGTATTTT. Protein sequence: CASSLLGLAGGTDTQYF. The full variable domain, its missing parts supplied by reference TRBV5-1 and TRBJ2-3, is KAGVTQTPRYLIKTRGQQVTLSCSPISGHRSVSWYQQTPGQGLQFLFEYFSETQRNKGNFPGRFSGRQFSNSRSEMNVSTLELGDSALYLCASSLLGLAGGTDTQYFGPGTRLTVL.

CDR3 nucleotide sequence: TGTGCCAGCAGCGCCTACACTAGCGTCGCCGAGACCCAGTACTTC. It specifies CASSAYTSVAETQYF. V gene TRBV9 combines with J gene TRBJ2-5; the match to TRBD2 covers 7 bases. Trimming removed 3 bases from V and 5 bases from J; junction bases left unmatched: 10. This CDR3 contains 15 residues. From germline, CDR1 is SGDLS and CDR2 YYNGEE.

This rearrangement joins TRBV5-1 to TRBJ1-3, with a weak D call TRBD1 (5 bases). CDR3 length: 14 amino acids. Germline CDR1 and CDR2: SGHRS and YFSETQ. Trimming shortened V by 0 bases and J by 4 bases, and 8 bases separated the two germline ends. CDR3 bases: TGCGCCAGCAGCTTGGACAGGCGGGGAAACACCATATATTTT. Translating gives CASSLDRRGNTIYF.

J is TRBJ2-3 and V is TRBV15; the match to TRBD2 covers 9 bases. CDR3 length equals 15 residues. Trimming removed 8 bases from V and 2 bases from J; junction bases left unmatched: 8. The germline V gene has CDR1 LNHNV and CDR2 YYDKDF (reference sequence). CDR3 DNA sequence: TGTGCCACCCGCGGGGGCGGGGGGGCCACAGATACGCAGTATTTT. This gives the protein CATRGGGGATDTQYF.

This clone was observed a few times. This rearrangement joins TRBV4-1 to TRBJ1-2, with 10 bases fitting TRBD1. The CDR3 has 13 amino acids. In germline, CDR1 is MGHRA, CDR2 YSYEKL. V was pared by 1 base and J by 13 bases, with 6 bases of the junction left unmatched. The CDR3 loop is CASSQVGDRGPTF. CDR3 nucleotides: TGCGCCAGCAGCCAAGTCGGGGACAGGGGTCCCACCTTC.

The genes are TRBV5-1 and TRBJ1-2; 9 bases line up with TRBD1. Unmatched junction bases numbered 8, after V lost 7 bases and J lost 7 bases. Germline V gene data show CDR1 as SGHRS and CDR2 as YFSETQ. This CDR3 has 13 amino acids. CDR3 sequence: CASVPGQGGGYTF. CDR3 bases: TGCGCCAGCGTTCCGGGACAGGGTGGTGGCTACACCTTC.

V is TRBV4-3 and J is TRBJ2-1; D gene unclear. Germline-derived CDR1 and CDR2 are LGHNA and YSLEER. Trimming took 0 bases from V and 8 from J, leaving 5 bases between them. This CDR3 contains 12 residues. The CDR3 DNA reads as TGCGCCAGCAGCCAAGATGGCCATGAGCAGTTCTTC. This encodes CASSQDGHEQFF.

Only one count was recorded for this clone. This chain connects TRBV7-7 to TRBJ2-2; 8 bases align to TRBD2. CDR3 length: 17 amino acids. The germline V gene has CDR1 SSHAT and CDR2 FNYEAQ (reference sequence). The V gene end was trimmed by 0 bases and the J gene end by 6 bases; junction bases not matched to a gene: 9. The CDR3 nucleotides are TGTGCCAGCAGCTTAGCGTATTACGGGAGGGCCGCCGGGGAGCTGTTTTTT. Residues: CASSLAYYGRAAGELFF.

The CDR3 sequence is CAISESRENGNTIYF. The CDR3 DNA sequence: TGTGCCATCAGTGAGTCGAGGGAAAACGGAAACACCATATATTTT. The chain couples TRBV10-3 to TRBJ1-3; no definite D call. Germline-derived CDR1 and CDR2 are ENHRY and SYGVKD. Deletions cut 0 bases from V and 4 bases from J, with 10 bases between. This CDR3 is 15 amino acids long.

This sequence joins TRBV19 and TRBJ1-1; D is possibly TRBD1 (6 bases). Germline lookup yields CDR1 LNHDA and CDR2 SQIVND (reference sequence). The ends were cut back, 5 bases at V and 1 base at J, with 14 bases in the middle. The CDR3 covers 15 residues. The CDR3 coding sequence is TGTGCCAGTAGTTTCTCCGGGACACCGAACACTGAAGCTTTCTTT. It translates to CASSFSGTPNTEAFF.